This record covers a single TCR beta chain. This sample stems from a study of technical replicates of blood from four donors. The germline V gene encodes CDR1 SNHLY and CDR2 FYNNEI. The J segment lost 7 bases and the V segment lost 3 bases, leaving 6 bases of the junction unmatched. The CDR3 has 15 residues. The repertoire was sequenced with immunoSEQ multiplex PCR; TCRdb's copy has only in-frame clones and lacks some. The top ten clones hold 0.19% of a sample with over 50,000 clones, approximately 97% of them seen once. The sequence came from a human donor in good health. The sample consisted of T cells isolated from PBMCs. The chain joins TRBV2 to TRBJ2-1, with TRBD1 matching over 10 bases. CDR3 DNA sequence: TGTGCCAGCAGTGAGGAAGGGACAGGGGTAAATGAGCAGTTCTTC. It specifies CASSEEGTGVNEQFF.